This TCR beta chain derives from a study of T cells in Graves' hyperthyroidism and ophthalmopathy. TCR beta CDR3 regions were amplified from RNA. TCR CDR3 regions were first amplified by RT-PCR with HTBI primers. TCRdb re-called the multiplex PCR reads with MiXCR, one entry per CDR3 protein. The sample lists some 600,000 distinct CDR3 sequences, approximately 15% occurring once. Uncontrolled infection, other autoimmune disease, pregnancy or lactation led to exclusion. The ends were cut back, 5 bases at V and 5 bases at J, with 22 bases in the middle. Per germline, CDR1 SGHTA and CDR2 FQGTGA. The length of the CDR3 is 17 residues. This clonotype occurred a few times.

Material: blood. The origin of this receptor is a woman in her 30s with Graves' hyperthyroidism that later progressed to Graves' ophthalmopathy. This chain joins TRBV7-3 and TRBJ2-1; TRBD2 might be the D (6 bases). The CDR3, as DNA: TGTGCCAGCAGCCCGTTCGCCGCGGGAATGTATAACAATGAGCAGTTCTTC. This codes for CASSPFAAGMYNNEQFF.